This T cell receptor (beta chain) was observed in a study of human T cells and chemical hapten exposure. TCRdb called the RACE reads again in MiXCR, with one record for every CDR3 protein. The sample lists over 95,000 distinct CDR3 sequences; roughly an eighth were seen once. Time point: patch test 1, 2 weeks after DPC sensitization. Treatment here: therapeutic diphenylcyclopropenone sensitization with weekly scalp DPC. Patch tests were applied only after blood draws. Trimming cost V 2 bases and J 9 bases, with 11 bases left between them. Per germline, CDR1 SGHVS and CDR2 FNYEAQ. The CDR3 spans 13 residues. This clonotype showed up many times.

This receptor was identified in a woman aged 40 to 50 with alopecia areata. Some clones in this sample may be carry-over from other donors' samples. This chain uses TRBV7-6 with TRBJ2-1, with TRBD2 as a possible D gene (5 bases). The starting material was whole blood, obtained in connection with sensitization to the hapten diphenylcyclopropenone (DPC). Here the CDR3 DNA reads TGTGCCAGCAGCTTATATAGGGCGGGTGAGCAGTTCTTC. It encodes CASSLYRAGEQFF.